This T cell receptor (beta chain) was retrieved from a study of shared clonotypes between healthy human individuals. Caucasian adults living in Nashville, Tennessee, provided all samples. At the deep level, the assay was run. Replicate PCRs were loaded with about 300 ng DNA from unsorted PBMC, about 30,000 T cell genomes. The assay was immunoSEQ multiplex PCR, and TCRdb's table has in-frame clones only and misses some. The table lists 400,000 to 500,000 clones, 79% of them singletons. V was trimmed by 1 base and J by 6 bases, leaving 9 bases between them. Germline values: CDR1 SNHLY, CDR2 FYNNEI. This CDR3 is 14 amino acids long.

This sequence was found in a woman aged 35 to 49 in good health. Some clones in this sample may be carry-over from other donors' samples. The sample was PBMCs. V usage is TRBV2 and J usage is TRBJ2-2, with D perhaps TRBD1 or TRBD2 (5 bases each). The chain's CDR3 is CASSEGGGSGELFF. Written as DNA, the CDR3 is TGTGCCAGCAGTGAAGGTGGGGGATCCGGGGAGCTGTTTTTT.